The source of this T cell receptor beta chain is a study of a mutant IDH1 vaccine in newly diagnosed glioma. Study information: Of treated patients, around 60% were men and approximately 40% women, averaging about 40 years.

Clones were sequenced by immunoSEQ multiplex PCR, and TCRdb holds only the in-frame ones, with some missing. Of roughly 86,000 clones listed, roughly 78% were seen once; the top ten hold 7% to 9%. The sample's time point: baseline, week 1 (first vaccination visit). Treatment denoted: pre-vaccination baseline after standard-of-care therapy. The origin of this receptor is a man aged 40-49 years with glioma. The sequences come from PBMCs, collected from a glioma patient treated with radiotherapy, temozolomide or both.

The CDR3 is CASNNRDRISQYF. The CDR3 region has the DNA TGTGCCAGCAATAACCGGGACAGGATATCCCAGTACTTC. V and J are TRBV6-6 and TRBJ2-5; 8 bases agree with TRBD1. Germline trimming cut 7 bases from V and 9 bases from J; bases unmatched to any gene: 10. The length of the CDR3 is 13 residues. CDR1 MNHNY and CDR2 SVGAGI come from the germline V gene (reference sequence).